This T cell receptor (beta chain) was recorded in a study of identical twins. Using its own MiXCR run on the 5' RACE reads, TCRdb lists one record per CDR3 protein. The profile shows 500,000 to 550,000 distinct CDR3 sequences, about 20% of them singletons. V lost 3 bases, J lost 1 base, and 14 bases lay in between. This CDR3 region has 16 residues. Germline-derived CDR1 and CDR2 are SGHTA and FQGNSA. Separately, the same data were catalogued under a study of T cells expressing NK-cell markers. That source reports: T cells sorted in several experiments were restricted to alpha-beta TCR T cells by an anti-gamma-delta TCR antibody.

The TCR originated in a woman aged 18 to 35 in good health. The sequenced material came from CD4+ T cells sorted from blood. This chain connects TRBV7-2 to TRBJ2-3; D remains unclear. The CDR3 DNA reads TGTGCCAGCAGCTTGGCTGTCACCAGAGGCACAGATACGCAGTATTTT. Its protein product is CASSLAVTRGTDTQYF. The whole variable domain, remainder taken from reference TRBV7-2 and TRBJ2-3, is GAGVSQSPSNKVTEKGKDVELRCDPISGHTALYWYRQSLGQGLEFLIYFQGNSAPDKSGLPSDRFSAERTGGSVSTLTIQRTQQEDSAVYLCASSLAVTRGTDTQYFGPGTRLTVL.